A single sample is the source of the 5 T cell receptor beta chains below, sequenced in a study of CD8+ T cells in alopecia areata. As to treatment: oral pan-JAK inhibitor, 5-10 mg twice daily. Extraction of RNA preceded its reverse transcription into cDNA, which served as the sequencing template. TCRdb's copy holds only in-frame clones and misses some; the assay was immunoSEQ multiplex PCR. The table includes under 250,000 clones, about 50% detected once. This material consisted of CD4+ T cells sorted from blood, taken at week 4, from a patient treated with tofacitinib. The receptors were sampled from a human donor with alopecia areata.

The V call is TRBV30, the J call TRBJ2-2; 7 bases line up with TRBD1. After removal of 3 bases from V and 0 bases from J, the junction contained 4 bases not matched to a gene. Per the germline V gene, CDR1 is GTSNPN and CDR2 is SVGIG (reference sequence). The CDR3 has 15 residues. CDR3 DNA: TGTGCCTGGAGCCGGGACAGCGCGAACACCGGGGAGCTGTTTTTT. This gives the protein CAWSRDSANTGELFF.

This chain joins TRBV7-3 and TRBJ1-1; the match to TRBD1 covers 8 bases. The CDR3 extends over 13 amino acids. The trim removed 3 bases at V and 4 bases at J, leaving 1 base unmatched. Germline CDR1 and CDR2: SGHTA and FQGTGA. The CDR3 spells CASSFQGATEAFF. The CDR3 region has the DNA TGTGCCAGCAGCTTTCAGGGGGCCACTGAAGCTTTCTTT.

The rearrangement links TRBV4-3 to TRBJ2-3; tentatively, D is TRBD2 (5 bases). CDR3 size: 14 residues. V was shortened by 0 bases and J by 3 bases, with 7 bases between the two germline ends. Germline V lookup: CDR1 LGHNA, CDR2 YSLEER. CDR3 DNA: TGCGCCAGCAGCCAAGAGGAGGCAACAGATACGCAGTATTTT. Translation gives CASSQEEATDTQYF.

This clone was counted only a few times. The J gene is TRBJ2-2, the V gene TRBV5-6, with TRBD2 as a possible D gene (5 bases). In germline, CDR1 is SGHDT, CDR2 YYEEEE. Trimming left V 2 bases short and J 4 bases short, with 9 bases between. The CDR3 is 14 amino acids. This CDR3 is CASSFAGVTGELFF. CDR3 bases: TGTGCCAGCAGCTTTGCGGGCGTCACCGGGGAGCTGTTTTTT.

The gene calls are TRBV9 and TRBJ1-1, with D unresolved. Trimming removed 1 base from V and 11 bases from J, with 6 bases in between. Looked up from germline, CDR1 is SGDLS and CDR2 is YYNGEE. This CDR3 is 10 amino acids long. Here the CDR3 reads CASSVTYAFF. The DNA for the CDR3 is TGTGCCAGCAGCGTAACCTATGCTTTCTTT.